This record covers a single T cell receptor (beta chain). Germline-derived CDR1 and CDR2 are SGHTA and FQGNSA. The V and J ends lost 5 bases and 7 bases, in that order; junction bases with no gene match: 11. The CDR3 covers 15 residues. The data derive from a study of blood T cell repertoires in COVID-19. Per the study methods: Reference gene primer amplification yielded estimated nucleated cell counts. TCRdb's copy holds only in-frame clones and misses some; the assay was immunoSEQ multiplex PCR. The V and J calls and clone size are taken from that table; D and trimming were inferred from the DNA. This sample has tens of thousands of clones, with 68% found just once.

The clonotype comes from a woman in her 70s with acute or convalescent COVID-19. Sequenced sample: peripheral blood. V and J are TRBV7-2 and TRBJ1-5; 7 bases line up with TRBD1. Written as DNA, the CDR3 is TGTGCCAGCAGCCCCCAGACAGGGTTTGAACAGCCCCAGCATTTT. Translation: CASSPQTGFEQPQHF.